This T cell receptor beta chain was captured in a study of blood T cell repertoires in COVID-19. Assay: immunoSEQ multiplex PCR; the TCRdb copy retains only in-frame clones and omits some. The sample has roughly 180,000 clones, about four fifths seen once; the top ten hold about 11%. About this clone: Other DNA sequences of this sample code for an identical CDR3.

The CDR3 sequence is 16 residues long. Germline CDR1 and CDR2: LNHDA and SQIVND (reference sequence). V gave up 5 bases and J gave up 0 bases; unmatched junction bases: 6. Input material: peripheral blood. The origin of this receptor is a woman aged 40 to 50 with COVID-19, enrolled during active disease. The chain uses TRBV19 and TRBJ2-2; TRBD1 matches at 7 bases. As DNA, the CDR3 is TGTGCCAGTAGTTCACCAGGGGGTGCGAACACCGGGGAGCTGTTTTTT. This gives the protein CASSSPGGANTGELFF.